A single count supports the clone carrying this TCR beta chain. Its antigen remains unidentified. With 1 base removed from V and 1 base from J, the gap between germline ends came to 8 bases. Germline V gives CDR1 MNHEY, CDR2 SVGEGT. The CDR3 totals 15 residues. MiXCR, applied by TCRdb to the RT-PCR reads, yields one record per CDR3 protein. Counted here are more than 700,000 distinct CDR3 sequences, approximately 21% occurring once; the ten biggest clones make up roughly 10%. The data were taken from a study of response to subunit inactivated influenza vaccine. The study's findings and limits: New T cells are recruited in small numbers by each seasonal influenza vaccination, according to the authors' suggestion.

The sample in question was PBMCs from blood, obtained more than 4 days after vaccination. The receptor's source is a man aged 45 to 65 who received an inactivated influenza vaccine. The chain is built from TRBV6-2 or TRBV6-3 and TRBJ1-5; possibly TRBD1 for D (5 bases). For the CDR3, the DNA is TGTGCCAGCAGTTACTTCAGGGTGAGCAATCAGCCCCAGCATTTT. This encodes CASSYFRVSNQPQHF.